This passage covers 6 T cell receptor beta chains from one sample sequenced in a study of regulatory T cells in long-lasting Graves disease. The time point was: persistent/refractory GD, antithyroid drugs over 5 years with positive TRAb. Researchers made the TCR library from RNA that was extracted from PBMCs. Library construction for TCR beta used iRepertoire HTBI primers and Arm-PCR of CDR3 regions. TCRdb recomputed calls from the multiplex PCR reads with MiXCR, one row per CDR3 protein. The sample yields under 500,000 distinct CDR3 sequences, around 21% seen once. Sequences were derived from peripheral blood mononuclear cells (PBMCs), sampled when the disease was refractory, from a patient treated with antithyroid drugs. Receptors were obtained from a female donor with Graves disease.

The CDR3 DNA is TGTGCCAGCAGCGTAGACGGGGGGAATTCTGGGGCCAACGTCCTGACTTTC. Its protein is CASSVDGGNSGANVLTF. V is TRBV9 and J is TRBJ2-6, with TRBD2 matching 7 bases. The CDR3 is made up of 17 amino acids. V lost 0 bases to trimming and J lost 1 base; unmatched junction nucleotides: 4. Germline assignment: CDR1 SGDLS and CDR2 YYNGEE.

V and J are TRBV7-9 and TRBJ2-1; no reliable D call. Trimming stripped 11 bases from V and 5 bases from J, with 10 bases between. CDR1 is SEHNR and CDR2 is FQNEAQ in the germline V gene (reference sequence). The CDR3 extends over 11 amino acids. The CDR3 region is CAEWANNEQFF. The CDR3 DNA is TGTGCCGAGTGGGCAAACAATGAGCAGTTCTTC. The full variable domain, its missing parts supplied by reference TRBV7-9 and TRBJ2-1, is DTGVSQNPRHKITKRGQNVTFRCDPISEHNRLYWYRQTLGQGPEFLTYFQNEAQLEKSRLLSDRFSAERPKGSFSTLEIQRTEQGDSAMYLCAEWANNEQFFGPGTRLTVL.

This clonotype has at least ten counts. The chain joins TRBV3-1 to TRBJ2-7, with a tentative D call TRBD2 (5 bases). Trimming removed 5 bases from V and 5 bases from J, with 10 bases in between. Looked up from germline, CDR1 is LGHDT and CDR2 is YNNKEL (reference sequence). The CDR3 sequence is 12 residues long. CDR3 in amino acids: CASSYFGDEQYF. The CDR3 region has the DNA TGTGCCAGCAGCTACTTCGGGGACGAGCAGTACTTC.

The chain employs TRBV20-1 and TRBJ1-5; no clear D gene. This CDR3 comprises 14 residues. Trimming cost V 6 bases and J 3 bases, with 15 bases left between them. Per the germline V gene, CDR1 is DFQATT and CDR2 is SNEGSKA (reference sequence). CDR3 in amino acids: CSARSGSHNQPQHF. Written as DNA, the CDR3 is TGCAGTGCAAGGTCCGGCAGCCACAATCAGCCCCAGCATTTT.

This clonotype appeared a single time. The chain couples TRBV18 to TRBJ2-5; the match to TRBD2 covers 13 bases. The J segment lost 1 base and the V segment lost 1 base, leaving 6 bases of the junction unmatched. The CDR3 consists of 18 residues. CDR1 is KGHSH and CDR2 is LQKENI in the germline V gene. The CDR3 nucleotides are TGTGCCAGCTCACCACTAGCGGGACTAGCGGGATCCCAAGAGACCCAGTACTTC. This gives the protein CASSPLAGLAGSQETQYF. The whole variable domain, filled in from reference TRBV18 and TRBJ2-5, reads NAGVMQNPRHLVRRRGQEARLRCSPMKGHSHVYWYRQLPEEGLKFMVYLQKENIIDESGMPKERFSAEFPKEGPSILRIQQVVRGDSAAYFCASSPLAGLAGSQETQYFGPGTRLLVL.

This sequence joins TRBV7-2 and TRBJ2-7; perhaps TRBD1 as D (6 bases). With 6 bases removed from V and 10 bases from J, the gap between germline ends came to 16 bases. The germline V gene encodes CDR1 SGHTA and CDR2 FQGNSA. The CDR3 has 12 residues. In nucleotides, the CDR3 is TGTGCCAGCAGGTTGGCAGGGGCAACTCAGTACTTC. Protein product: CASRLAGATQYF.